This paragraph reports one TCR beta chain. Its antigen is currently unknown. The data stem from a study of T cells after yellow fever vaccination. Study-wide points: Only a minor proportion of clonotypes was detected across both CD4 and CD8 compartments.

TCRdb re-analysed the 5' RACE reads in MiXCR, keeping a single row per CDR3 protein. This table holds around 550,000 distinct CDR3 sequences, 15% to 20% found once. This clonotype was sampled from a man aged 30 to 39 who received the YFV17D yellow fever vaccine. Sequencing was performed on PBMCs, taken 15 days after the yellow fever booster vaccination.

The CDR3 DNA follows: TGCAGTGCTAGTTATAGCGGGAGCCACAATGAGCAGTTCTTC. Amino acids: CSASYSGSHNEQFF. The V gene is TRBV20-1, the J gene TRBJ2-1; the match to TRBD2 covers 9 bases. Trimming took 3 bases from V and 5 from J; bases not matched to a gene: 5. The CDR3 totals 14 residues. The germline V gene encodes CDR1 DFQATT and CDR2 SNEGSKA (reference sequence).